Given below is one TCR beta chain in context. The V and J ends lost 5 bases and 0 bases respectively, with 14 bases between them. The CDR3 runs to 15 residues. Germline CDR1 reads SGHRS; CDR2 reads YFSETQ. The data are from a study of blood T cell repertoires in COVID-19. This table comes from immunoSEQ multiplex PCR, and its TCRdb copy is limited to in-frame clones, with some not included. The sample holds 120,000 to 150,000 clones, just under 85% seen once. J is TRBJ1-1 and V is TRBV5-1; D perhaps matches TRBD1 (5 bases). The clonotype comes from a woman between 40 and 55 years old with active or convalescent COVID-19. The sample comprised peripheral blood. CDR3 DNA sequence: TGCGCCAGCAGGCCTATACAGGCTATGAACACTGAAGCTTTCTTT. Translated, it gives CASRPIQAMNTEAFF.